The following is a T cell receptor beta chain sequence with its context. Its antigen is as yet unknown. Looked up from germline, CDR1 is SGHTA and CDR2 is FQGNSA. Trimming cost V 5 bases and J 3 bases; bases outside gene matches: 9. The CDR3 contains 16 residues. Although they were nominally healthy when sampled, donors likely had unrecorded immune exposures. PCR employed 60 Vbeta and 13 Jbeta primers. Some clones are missing from TCRdb's copy, which holds only in-frame ones; the method was immunoSEQ multiplex PCR. The data show fewer than 100,000 clones, roughly four fifths seen once. This record belongs to a study of cytomegalovirus exposure and HLA in healthy donors. Study context: As an earlier analysis found, about 179 million T cells yielded some 120 million unique TCR beta sequences.

Whole-study results and caveats: The study designated around 150 TCR beta chains cytomegalovirus-associated.

The sample taken for sequencing was PBMCs. The chain uses TRBV7-2 and TRBJ1-5; 8 bases are shared with TRBD1. This TCR derives from a female donor in good health and CMV-seronegative. The CDR3 is CASSPSRTGNNQPQHF. Written as DNA, the CDR3 is TGTGCCAGCAGCCCATCCAGGACAGGGAACAATCAGCCCCAGCATTTT.